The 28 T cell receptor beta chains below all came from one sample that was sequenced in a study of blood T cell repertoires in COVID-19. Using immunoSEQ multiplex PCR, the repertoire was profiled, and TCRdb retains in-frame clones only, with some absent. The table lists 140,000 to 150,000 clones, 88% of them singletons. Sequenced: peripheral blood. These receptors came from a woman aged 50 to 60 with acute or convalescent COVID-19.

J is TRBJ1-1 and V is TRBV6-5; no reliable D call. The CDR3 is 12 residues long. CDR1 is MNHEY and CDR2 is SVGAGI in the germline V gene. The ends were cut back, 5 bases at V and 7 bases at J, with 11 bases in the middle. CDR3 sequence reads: CASSNGPFEAFF. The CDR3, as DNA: TGTGCCAGCAGTAATGGCCCATTTGAAGCTTTCTTT.

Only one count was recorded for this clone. The CDR3 DNA sequence: TGCGCCAGCTCACAGGGAGATAGTGAGCAGTTCTTC. It specifies CASSQGDSEQFF. The gene calls are TRBV10-1 and TRBJ2-1; TRBD1 might be the D (6 bases). Trimming left V 8 bases short and J 9 bases short, with 14 bases between. This CDR3 contains 12 residues. Germline V lookup: CDR1 WNHNN, CDR2 SYGVQD (reference sequence).

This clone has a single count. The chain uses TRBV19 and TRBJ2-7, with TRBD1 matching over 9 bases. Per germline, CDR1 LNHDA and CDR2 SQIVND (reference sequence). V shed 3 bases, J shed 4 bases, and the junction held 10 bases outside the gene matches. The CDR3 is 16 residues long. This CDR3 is CASSIDSGTGSYEQYF. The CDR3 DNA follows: TGTGCCAGTAGTATTGACTCCGGGACAGGGTCTTACGAGCAGTACTTC.

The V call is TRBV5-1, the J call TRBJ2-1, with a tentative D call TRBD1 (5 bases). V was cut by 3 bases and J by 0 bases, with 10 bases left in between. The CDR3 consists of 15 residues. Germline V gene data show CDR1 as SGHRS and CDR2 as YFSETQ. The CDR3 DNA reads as TGCGCCAGCAGCTCCTATGACAGCTCCTACAATGAGCAGTTCTTC. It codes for CASSSYDSSYNEQFF.

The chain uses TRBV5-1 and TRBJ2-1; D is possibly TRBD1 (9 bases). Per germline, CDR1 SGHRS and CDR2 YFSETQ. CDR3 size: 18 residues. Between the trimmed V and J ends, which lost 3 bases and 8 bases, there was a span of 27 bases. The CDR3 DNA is TGCGCCAGCAGCTCCGGACAGGGGTATCGTAGCGGGAACGATGAGCAGTTCTTC. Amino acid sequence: CASSSGQGYRSGNDEQFF. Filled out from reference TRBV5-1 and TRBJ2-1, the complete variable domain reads KAGVTQTPRYLIKTRGQQVTLSCSPISGHRSVSWYQQTPGQGLQFLFEYFSETQRNKGNFPGRFSGRQFSNSRSEMNVSTLELGDSALYLCASSSGQGYRSGNDEQFFGPGTRLTVL.

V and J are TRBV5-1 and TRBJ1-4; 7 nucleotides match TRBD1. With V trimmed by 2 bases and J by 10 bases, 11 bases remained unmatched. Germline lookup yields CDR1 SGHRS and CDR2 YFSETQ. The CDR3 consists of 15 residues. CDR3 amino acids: CASSFRQGIYGKLFF. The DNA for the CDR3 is TGCGCCAGCAGCTTTCGACAGGGTATTTATGGAAAACTGTTTTTT.

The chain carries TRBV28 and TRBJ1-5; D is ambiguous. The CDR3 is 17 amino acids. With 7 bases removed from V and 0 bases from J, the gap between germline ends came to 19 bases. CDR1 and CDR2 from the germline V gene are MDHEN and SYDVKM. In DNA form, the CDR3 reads TGTGCCAGCATCCACAGATTGAGATGGTCTAGCAATCAGCCCCAGCATTTT. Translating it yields CASIHRLRWSSNQPQHF.

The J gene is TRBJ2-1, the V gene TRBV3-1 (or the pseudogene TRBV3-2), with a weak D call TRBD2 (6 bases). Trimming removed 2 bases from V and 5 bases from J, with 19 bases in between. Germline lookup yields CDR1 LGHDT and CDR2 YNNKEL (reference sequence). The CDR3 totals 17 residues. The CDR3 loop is CASSQPLEIAENNEQFF. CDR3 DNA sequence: TGTGCCAGCAGCCAACCCCTGGAAATAGCGGAGAACAATGAGCAGTTCTTC.

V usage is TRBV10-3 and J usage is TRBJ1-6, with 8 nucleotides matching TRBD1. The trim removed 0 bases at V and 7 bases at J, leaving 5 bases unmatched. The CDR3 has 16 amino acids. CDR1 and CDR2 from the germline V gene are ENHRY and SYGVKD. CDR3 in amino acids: CAISESRTGQNSPLHF. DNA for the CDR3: TGTGCCATCAGTGAGTCCCGGACAGGGCAAAATTCACCCCTCCACTTT.

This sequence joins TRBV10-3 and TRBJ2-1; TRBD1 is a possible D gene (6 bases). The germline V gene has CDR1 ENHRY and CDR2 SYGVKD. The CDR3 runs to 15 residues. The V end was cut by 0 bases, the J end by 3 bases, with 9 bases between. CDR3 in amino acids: CAISESGAIYNEQFF. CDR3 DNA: TGTGCCATCAGTGAGTCGGGGGCAATCTACAATGAGCAGTTCTTC.

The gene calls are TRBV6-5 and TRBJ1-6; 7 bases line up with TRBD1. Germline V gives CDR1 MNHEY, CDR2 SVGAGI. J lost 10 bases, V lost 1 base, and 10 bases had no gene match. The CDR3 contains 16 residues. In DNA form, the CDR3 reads TGTGCCAGCAGTTACTTTAGATCCGAGACAGGGTCACCCCTCCACTTT. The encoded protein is CASSYFRSETGSPLHF.

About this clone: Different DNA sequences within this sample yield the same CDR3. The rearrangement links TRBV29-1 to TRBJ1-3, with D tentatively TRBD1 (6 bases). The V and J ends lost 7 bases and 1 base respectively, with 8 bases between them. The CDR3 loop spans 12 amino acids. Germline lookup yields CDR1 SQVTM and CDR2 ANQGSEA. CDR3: CSADSSGNTIYF. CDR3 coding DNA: TGCAGCGCGGACAGTTCTGGAAACACCATATATTTT.

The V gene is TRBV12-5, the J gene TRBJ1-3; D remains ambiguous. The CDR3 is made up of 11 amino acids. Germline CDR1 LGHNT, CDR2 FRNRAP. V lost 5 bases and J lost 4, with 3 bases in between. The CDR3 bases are TGTGCTAGTGGTCCGGGAAACACCATATATTTT. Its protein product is CASGPGNTIYF.

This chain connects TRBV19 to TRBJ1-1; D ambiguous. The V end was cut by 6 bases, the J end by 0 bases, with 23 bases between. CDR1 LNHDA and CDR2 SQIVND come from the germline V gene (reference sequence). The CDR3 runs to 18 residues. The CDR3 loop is CASRNLLGRSRMNTEAFF. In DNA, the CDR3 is TGTGCCAGTAGGAATCTACTTGGGAGGTCGCGGATGAACACTGAAGCTTTCTTT.

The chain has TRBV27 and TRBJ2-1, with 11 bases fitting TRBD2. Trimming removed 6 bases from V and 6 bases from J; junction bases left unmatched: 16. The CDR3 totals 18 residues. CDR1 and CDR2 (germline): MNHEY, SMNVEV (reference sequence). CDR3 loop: CASSPVSLSGRVGNEQFF. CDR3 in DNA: TGTGCCAGCAGCCCCGTTTCGCTTAGCGGGAGGGTGGGCAATGAGCAGTTCTTC.

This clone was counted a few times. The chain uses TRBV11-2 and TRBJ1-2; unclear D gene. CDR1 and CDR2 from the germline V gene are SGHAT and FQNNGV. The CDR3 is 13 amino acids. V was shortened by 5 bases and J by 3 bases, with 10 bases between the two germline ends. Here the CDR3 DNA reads TGTGCCAGCAGCCCAACCCCGGACTATGGCTACACCTTC. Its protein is CASSPTPDYGYTF.

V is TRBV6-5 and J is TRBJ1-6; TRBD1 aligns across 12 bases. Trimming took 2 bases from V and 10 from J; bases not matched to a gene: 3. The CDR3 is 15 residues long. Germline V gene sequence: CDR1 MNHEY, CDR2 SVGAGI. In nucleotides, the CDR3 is TGTGCCAGCAGTTACGGGACAGGGGGCAAATCACCCCTCCACTTT. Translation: CASSYGTGGKSPLHF.

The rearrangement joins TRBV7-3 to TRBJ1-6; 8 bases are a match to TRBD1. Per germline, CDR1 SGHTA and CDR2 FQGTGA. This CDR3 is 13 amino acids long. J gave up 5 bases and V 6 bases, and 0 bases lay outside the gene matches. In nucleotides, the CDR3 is TGTGCCAGCAGGACAGGGGATAATTCACCCCTCCACTTT. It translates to CASRTGDNSPLHF.

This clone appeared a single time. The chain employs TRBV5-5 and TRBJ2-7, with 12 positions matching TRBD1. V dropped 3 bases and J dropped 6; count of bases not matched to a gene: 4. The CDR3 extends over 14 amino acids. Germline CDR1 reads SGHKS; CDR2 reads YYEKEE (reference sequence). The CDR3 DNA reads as TGTGCCAGCAGCTGGGGACAGGGGGCAATCGAGCAGTACTTC. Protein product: CASSWGQGAIEQYF.

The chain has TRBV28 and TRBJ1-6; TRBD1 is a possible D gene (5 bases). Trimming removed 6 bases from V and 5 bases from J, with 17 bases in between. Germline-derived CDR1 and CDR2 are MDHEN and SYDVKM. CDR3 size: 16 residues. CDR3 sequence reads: CASSGQSAGNNSPLHF. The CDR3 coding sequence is TGTGCCAGCAGCGGTCAGTCGGCAGGGAATAATTCACCCCTCCACTTT. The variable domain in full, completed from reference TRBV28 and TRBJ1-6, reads DVKVTQSSRYLVKRTGEKVFLECVQDMDHENMFWYRQDPGLGLRLIYFSYDVKMKEKGDIPEGYSVSREKKERFSLILESASTNQTSMYLCASSGQSAGNNSPLHFGNGTRLTVT.

The CDR3 region has the DNA TGTGCCAGCAGTGGCCCCCTCGGACAGGGGGCGGTTAACACCATATATTTT. Its translation is CASSGPLGQGAVNTIYF. The V and J genes are TRBV2 and TRBJ1-3; the match to TRBD1 covers 11 bases. The CDR3 loop spans 17 amino acids. With 4 bases clipped from V and 7 bases from J, the junction kept 12 bases outside the gene matches. Germline CDR1 is SNHLY and CDR2 is FYNNEI. Based on the CDR3 plus reference TRBV2 and TRBJ1-3, the full variable domain is EPEVTQTPSHQVTQMGQEVILRCVPISNHLYFYWYRQILGQKVEFLVSFYNNEISEKSEIFDDQFSVERPDGSNFTLKIRSTKLEDSAMYFCASSGPLGQGAVNTIYFGEGSWLTVV.

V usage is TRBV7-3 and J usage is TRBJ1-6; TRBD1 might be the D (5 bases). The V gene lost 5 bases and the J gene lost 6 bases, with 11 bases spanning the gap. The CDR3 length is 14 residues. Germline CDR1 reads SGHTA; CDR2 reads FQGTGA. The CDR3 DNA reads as TGTGCCAGCAGCCTGAGCGACAGTAATTCACCCCTCCACTTT. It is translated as CASSLSDSNSPLHF.

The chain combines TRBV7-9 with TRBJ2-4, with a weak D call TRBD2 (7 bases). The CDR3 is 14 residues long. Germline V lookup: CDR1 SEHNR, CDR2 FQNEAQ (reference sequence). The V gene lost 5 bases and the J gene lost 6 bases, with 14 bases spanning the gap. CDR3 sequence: CASSPMAGANIQYF. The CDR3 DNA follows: TGTGCCAGCAGCCCGATGGCGGGGGCAAACATTCAGTACTTC.

The CDR3 reads CASSASPGTYEQYF. The CDR3 region has the DNA TGTGCCAGCAGCGCGTCTCCGGGGACCTACGAGCAGTACTTC. The chain links TRBV9 to TRBJ2-7, with TRBD2 as a possible D gene (5 bases). V lost 3 bases to trimming and J lost 2 bases, with 12 bases between them. This CDR3 contains 14 residues. Germline V lookup: CDR1 SGDLS, CDR2 YYNGEE.

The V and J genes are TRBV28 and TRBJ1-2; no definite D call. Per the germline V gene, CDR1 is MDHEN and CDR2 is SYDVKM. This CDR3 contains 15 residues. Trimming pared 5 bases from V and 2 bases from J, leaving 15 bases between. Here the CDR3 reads CASSIPSSVNYGYTF. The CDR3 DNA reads TGTGCCAGCAGTATACCTTCTTCGGTAAACTATGGCTACACCTTC.

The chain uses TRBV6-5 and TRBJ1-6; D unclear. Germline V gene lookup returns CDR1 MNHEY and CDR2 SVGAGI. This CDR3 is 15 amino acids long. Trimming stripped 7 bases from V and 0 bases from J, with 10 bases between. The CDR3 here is CASTSGSSYNSPLHF. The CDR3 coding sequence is TGTGCCAGCACGTCAGGCAGCTCCTATAATTCACCCCTCCACTTT.

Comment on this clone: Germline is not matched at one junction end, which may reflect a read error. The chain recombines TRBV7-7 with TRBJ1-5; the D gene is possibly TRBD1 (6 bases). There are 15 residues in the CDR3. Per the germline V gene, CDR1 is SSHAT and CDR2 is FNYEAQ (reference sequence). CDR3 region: CASSIFHREGQPQHF. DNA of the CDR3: TGTGCTAGCAGCATCTTCCACAGGGAAGGACAGCCCCAGCATTTT.

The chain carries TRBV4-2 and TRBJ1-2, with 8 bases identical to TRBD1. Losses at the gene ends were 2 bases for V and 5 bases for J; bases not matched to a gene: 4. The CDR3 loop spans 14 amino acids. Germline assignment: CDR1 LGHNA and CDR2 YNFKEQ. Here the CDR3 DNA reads TGTGCCAGCAGCCAACTGGGACAGGAGTATGGCTACACCTTC. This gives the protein CASSQLGQEYGYTF.